The 32 T cell receptor beta chains listed next were all sequenced from one sample in a study of shared clonotypes between healthy human individuals. Produced via immunoSEQ multiplex PCR; TCRdb's table is partial and in-frame only. This table has some 530,000 clones, approximately 80% appearing once. What was sequenced was PBMCs. Source of these receptors: a woman aged 40 to 50 in good health. Some clones in this sample may be carry-over from other donors' samples.

As for this clone: Other nucleotide sequences in the sample specify the same CDR3. V is TRBV5-1 and J is TRBJ2-5, with 10 bases aligning to TRBD2. Germline V gene sequence: CDR1 SGHRS, CDR2 YFSETQ. There are 14 residues in the CDR3. The trim removed 6 bases at V and 5 bases at J, leaving 7 bases unmatched. The CDR3 DNA sequence: TGCGCCAGCAAGCGAGCGGGAGGGTCGGAGACCCAGTACTTC. This gives the protein CASKRAGGSETQYF.

The chain is built from TRBV9 and TRBJ2-2; D is possibly TRBD2 (6 bases). Germline V CDR1 and CDR2: SGDLS, YYNGEE. The CDR3 is 15 amino acids. V shed 0 bases and J shed 4 bases, with 10 bases lying between them. CDR3 DNA sequence: TGTGCCAGCAGCGTAGACCAGGGACTCACCGGGGAGCTGTTTTTT. Translation: CASSVDQGLTGELFF.

This clone was observed a handful of times. This chain connects TRBV7-8 to TRBJ1-2, with D tentatively TRBD1 (6 bases). The germline gives CDR1 SGHVS, CDR2 FQNEAQ. Trimming cost V 5 bases and J 3 bases, with 13 bases left between them. The CDR3 spans 14 residues. The CDR3: CASSEQGSYYGYTF. Here the CDR3 DNA reads TGTGCCAGCAGCGAGCAGGGGTCCTACTATGGCTACACCTTC.

The rearrangement joins TRBV28 to TRBJ1-1, with D unresolved. Germline loops: CDR1 MDHEN, CDR2 SYDVKM. Deletions cut 0 bases from V and 7 bases from J, with 6 bases between. The CDR3 covers 12 residues. CDR3 nucleotide sequence: TGTGCCAGCAGTTTATGGACATTTGAAGCTTTCTTT. Its protein is CASSLWTFEAFF. The complete variable domain, with remaining parts taken from reference TRBV28 and TRBJ1-1, reads DVKVTQSSRYLVKRTGEKVFLECVQDMDHENMFWYRQDPGLGLRLIYFSYDVKMKEKGDIPEGYSVSREKKERFSLILESASTNQTSMYLCASSLWTFEAFFGQGTRLTVV.

The rearrangement uses TRBV2 and TRBJ2-5; D possibly corresponds to TRBD2 (6 bases). With 3 bases removed from V and 4 bases from J, the gap between germline ends came to 12 bases. CDR1 is SNHLY, CDR2 FYNNEI, per germline. The CDR3 is 14 residues long. The chain's CDR3 is CASSDVLATETQYF. The CDR3 DNA follows: TGTGCCAGCAGTGACGTGCTAGCGACAGAGACCCAGTACTTC.

This sequence joins TRBV4-1 and TRBJ1-1; a weak D match, TRBD1 (5 bases). CDR3 length: 16 residues. The V gene's germline CDR1 is MGHRA and CDR2 YSYEKL. Trimming cost V 1 base and J 6 bases, with 18 bases left between them. The CDR3 DNA is TGCGCCAGCAGCCAAGTTCTGGGGCCTAGCGGGCCTGAAGCTTTCTTT. The encoded protein is CASSQVLGPSGPEAFF.

The gene calls are TRBV2 and TRBJ2-1; 9 positions match TRBD1. With V trimmed by 4 bases and J by 6 bases, 4 bases remained unmatched. Germline assignment: CDR1 SNHLY and CDR2 FYNNEI. The CDR3 totals 14 residues. The CDR3 protein is CASSAQGAVNEQFF. Written as DNA, the CDR3 is TGTGCCAGCAGTGCACAGGGGGCGGTCAATGAGCAGTTCTTC.

The chain has TRBV9 and TRBJ2-1, with D possibly matching TRBD2 (5 bases). From germline, CDR1 is SGDLS and CDR2 YYNGEE. V shed 3 bases and J shed 0 bases, with 13 bases lying between them. The CDR3 length is 16 residues. The CDR3 bases are TGTGCCAGCAGCGGAGGTCCTAGCTACTCCTACAATGAGCAGTTCTTC. This gives the protein CASSGGPSYSYNEQFF.

The genes are TRBV27 and TRBJ2-3, with D maybe TRBD1 (5 bases). The CDR3 totals 16 residues. Between the trimmed V and J ends, which lost 5 bases and 0 bases, there was a span of 15 bases. Germline CDR1 reads MNHEY; CDR2 reads SMNVEV (reference sequence). The CDR3 region has the DNA TGTGCCAGCAGTAGAAGGGGTGAACTAAGCACAGATACGCAGTATTTT. It translates to CASSRRGELSTDTQYF.

A few counts support this clone. The chain combines TRBV18 with TRBJ1-1, with D perhaps TRBD1 (6 bases). There are 12 residues in the CDR3. Between the trimmed V and J ends, which lost 5 bases and 8 bases, there was a span of 12 bases. CDR1 KGHSH and CDR2 LQKENI come from the germline V gene. In nucleotides, the CDR3 is TGTGCCAGCTCATACGGACAGACAGAAGCTTTCTTT. This translates into CASSYGQTEAFF.

V usage is TRBV10-3 and J usage is TRBJ2-1, with 11 bases aligning to TRBD1. Germline loops: CDR1 ENHRY, CDR2 SYGVKD. The CDR3 is 16 residues long. V was clipped by 1 base and J by 4 bases; unmatched bases: 3. CDR3 DNA: TGTGCCATCAGTGAGTACGGACAGGGGGCTTACAATGAGCAGTTCTTC. It translates to CAISEYGQGAYNEQFF.

Concerning this clone: The likely explanation is a read error, given a far larger clone one base away. This chain joins TRBV4-3 and TRBJ2-2; weak D call: TRBD1 (6 bases). This CDR3 region has 15 residues. The germline CDR1 and CDR2 sequences are LGHNA and YSLEER. Trimming pared 0 bases from V and 4 bases from J, leaving 9 bases between. The CDR3 bases are TGCGCCAGCAGCCAAGAAGAAGGGGGCACCGGGGAGCTGTTTTTT. It specifies CASSQEEGGTGELFF.

V and J are TRBV29-1 and TRBJ1-4; possible D gene TRBD1, 6 bases. V lost 7 bases and J 6 bases, leaving 9 bases between the germline ends. The CDR3 is 11 residues long. Looked up from germline, CDR1 is SQVTM and CDR2 is ANQGSEA. The CDR3 is CSAGGYEKLFF. CDR3 bases: TGCAGCGCTGGGGGCTATGAAAAACTGTTTTTT.

In the case of this clone: Other DNA sequences within the sample encode an identical CDR3. The CDR3 DNA reads TGCAGTGCTAGCGACTATACAGAGCAGTTCTTC. This sequence encodes CSASDYTEQFF. The chain has TRBV20-1 and TRBJ2-1; D might be TRBD2 (5 bases). The V gene's germline CDR1 is DFQATT and CDR2 SNEGSKA (reference sequence). V lost 3 bases, J lost 10 bases, and 10 bases lay in between. The CDR3 has 11 residues.

This sequence joins TRBV10-3 and TRBJ2-7, with 9 nucleotides matching TRBD2. The CDR3 is 16 residues long. Per the germline V gene, CDR1 is ENHRY and CDR2 is SYGVKD. Trimming at V came to 0 bases and at J to 2 bases, leaving 5 bases not matched to a gene. The CDR3 protein is CAISESVSGGTYEQYF. The CDR3, as DNA: TGTGCCATCAGTGAGTCGGTTAGCGGGGGCACCTACGAGCAGTACTTC.

This clone appeared a few times. A read error may explain this, as a much larger clone is one base away. This rearrangement joins TRBV29-1 to TRBJ1-1; no reliable D call. In germline, CDR1 is SQVTM, CDR2 ANQGSEA. Trimming removed 1 base from V and 4 bases from J, with 7 bases in between. This CDR3 comprises 12 residues. Here the CDR3 DNA reads TGCAGCGTTGAAGGGGTCAGCACTGAAGCTTTCTTT. Translated: CSVEGVSTEAFF.

Notes on this clone: Other DNA sequences from this sample encode an identical CDR3 as well. V is TRBV30 and J is TRBJ1-1; perhaps TRBD1 as D (6 bases). The germline V gene encodes CDR1 GTSNPN and CDR2 SVGIG (reference sequence). This CDR3 has 12 residues. The V gene lost 3 bases and the J gene lost 4 bases, with 9 bases spanning the gap. The DNA of the CDR3 is TGTGCCTGGAGCGTAGGGGGCACTGAAGCTTTCTTT. It is translated as CAWSVGGTEAFF.

The chain recombines TRBV28 with TRBJ2-5; D remains unclear. The J call is doubtful: the DNA matches TRBJ2-7 better. This CDR3 has 12 amino acids. Germline CDR1 MDHEN, CDR2 SYDVKM. Here the CDR3 DNA reads TGTGCCACTCGAAGGGCCGACTACGAGCAGTACTTC. Amino acid sequence: CATRRADYEQYF.

As regards this clone: A far larger clone is a single base away, which makes a read error likely. The sample contains more than one DNA sequence encoding this CDR3. The J gene is TRBJ2-7, the V gene TRBV11-2; 7 nucleotides align to TRBD2. The junction had 0 bases not matched to a gene; V was cut back by 1 base and J by 0 bases. The CDR3 consists of 14 residues. CDR1 is SGHAT and CDR2 is FQNNGV in the germline V gene. The CDR3, as DNA: TGTGCCAGCAGCTTAGGCGGGAGCTCCTACGAGCAGTACTTC. Its protein product is CASSLGGSSYEQYF.

This clone is a singleton in its sample. Other DNA sequences in this sample translate to the same CDR3. This chain joins TRBV5-1 and TRBJ2-7, with D possibly matching TRBD1 (6 bases). The CDR3 length is 12 residues. The V end lost 3 bases, the J end lost 3 bases, and 7 bases lay between the germline ends. The germline CDR1 and CDR2 sequences are SGHRS and YFSETQ. Written as DNA, the CDR3 is TGCGCCAGCAGCTCACAGGGCTACGAGCAGTACTTC. Residues: CASSSQGYEQYF.

This rearrangement joins TRBV7-3 to TRBJ2-5; D is ambiguous. Trimming stripped 1 base from V and 2 bases from J, with 5 bases between. The CDR3 covers 13 residues. From germline, CDR1 is SGHTA and CDR2 FQGTGA. The CDR3 region is CASSLSKQETQYF. CDR3 bases: TGTGCCAGCAGCTTAAGTAAACAAGAGACCCAGTACTTC.

This chain connects TRBV10-2 to TRBJ2-1, with 11 bases fitting TRBD2. Germline V CDR1 and CDR2: WSHSY, SAAADI. The CDR3 has 17 amino acids. J gave up 6 bases and V 3 bases, and 10 bases lay outside the gene matches. DNA of the CDR3: TGCGCCAGCAGTGACGTGGTAGCGGGAGGGGGTCGCAATGAGCAGTTCTTC. Protein sequence: CASSDVVAGGGRNEQFF.

V is TRBV9 and J is TRBJ2-3, with 13 bases aligning to TRBD2. J was trimmed by 8 bases and V by 6 bases; bases with no gene match: 6. The CDR3 loop spans 14 amino acids. The germline V gene encodes CDR1 SGDLS and CDR2 YYNGEE. CDR3 in amino acids: CASTGTSGIATQYF. The CDR3 DNA reads TGTGCCAGCACCGGGACTAGCGGGATAGCTACGCAGTATTTT.

Regarding this clone: This may be a read error, as it is one base from a much larger clone. The same CDR3 is also encoded by other DNA sequences in this sample. The V call is TRBV5-4, the J call TRBJ1-1, with D unresolved. The germline gives CDR1 SGHNT, CDR2 YYREEE (reference sequence). The CDR3 is 14 residues long. Trimming left V 0 bases short and J 1 base short, with 7 bases between. Here the CDR3 reads CASSLDRRNTEAFF. The CDR3 nucleotides are TGTGCCAGCAGCTTGGACAGACGGAACACTGAAGCTTTCTTT.

A single count supports this clone. The chain is built from TRBV4-3 and TRBJ1-2, with 7 bases aligning to TRBD1. CDR1 is LGHNA, CDR2 YSLEER, per germline. There are 16 residues in the CDR3. V was pared by 0 bases and J by 0 bases, with 4 bases of the junction left unmatched. Written as DNA, the CDR3 is TGCGCCAGCAGCCAAGAGGGGACAGCAACTAACTATGGCTACACCTTC. This gives the protein CASSQEGTATNYGYTF.

This clone was recorded only once. The chain joins TRBV5-4 to TRBJ1-4; 9 bases map to TRBD1. The CDR3 sequence is 14 residues long. V dropped 4 bases and J dropped 4; count of bases not matched to a gene: 2. The V gene's germline CDR1 is SGHNT and CDR2 YYREEE (reference sequence). This chain's CDR3 is CASSVGQGNEKLFF. The CDR3 DNA reads as TGTGCCAGCAGCGTGGGACAGGGTAATGAAAAACTGTTTTTT.

This rearrangement joins TRBV6-5 to TRBJ1-5, with 7 nucleotides matching TRBD1. The CDR3 contains 13 residues. Unmatched junction bases numbered 5, after V lost 8 bases and J lost 4 bases. Germline V CDR1 and CDR2: MNHEY, SVGAGI. The CDR3 loop reads CASRGQMNQPQHF. The CDR3 bases are TGTGCCAGCCGGGGACAGATGAATCAGCCCCAGCATTTT.

The chain recombines TRBV5-1 with TRBJ2-4; D call uncertain. The ends were cut back, 0 bases at V and 0 bases at J, with 10 bases in the middle. The germline V gene encodes CDR1 SGHRS and CDR2 YFSETQ. This CDR3 comprises 16 residues. In DNA, the CDR3 is TGCGCCAGCAGCTTGGTTCGTGGGTTAGCCAAAAACATTCAGTACTTC. Translating it yields CASSLVRGLAKNIQYF.

This clone was counted once. The V gene is TRBV30, the J gene TRBJ1-3, with D unresolved. V was cut by 4 bases and J by 0 bases, with 10 bases left in between. Germline assignment: CDR1 GTSNPN and CDR2 SVGIG (reference sequence). CDR3 length equals 14 residues. CDR3 loop: CAWKVGNSGNTIYF. Here the CDR3 DNA reads TGTGCCTGGAAGGTGGGAAACTCTGGAAACACCATATATTTT.

The chain combines TRBV11-2 with TRBJ2-7; 8 nucleotides align to TRBD1. The CDR3 contains 15 residues. Germline V gene data show CDR1 as SGHAT and CDR2 as FQNNGV. The V gene end was trimmed by 1 base and the J gene end by 3 bases; junction bases not matched to a gene: 5. Here the CDR3 reads CASSLAGQGYYEQYF. The CDR3 coding sequence is TGTGCCAGCAGCTTAGCCGGACAGGGATACTACGAGCAGTACTTC.

For this clone: A read error is the likely source, as a far larger clone sits one nucleotide away. The chain uses TRBV30 and TRBJ1-1, with a possible D match to TRBD1 (5 bases). Germline-derived CDR1 and CDR2 are GTSNPN and SVGIG (reference sequence). The CDR3 covers 18 residues. The CDR3 DNA reads as TGTGCCTGGAGTGCCTCCCAGGTCCGACGGGGATCGGACACTGAAGCTCTCTTT. Translating it yields CAWSASQVRRGSDTEALF.

The chain is built from TRBV18 and TRBJ1-2, with TRBD1 matching 8 bases. With V trimmed by 6 bases and J by 4 bases, 7 bases remained unmatched. The CDR3 is 14 residues long. Germline values: CDR1 KGHSH, CDR2 LQKENI. CDR3 sequence reads: CASSPGQGRYGYTF. For the CDR3, the DNA is TGTGCCAGCTCTCCTGGACAGGGCCGCTATGGCTACACCTTC.